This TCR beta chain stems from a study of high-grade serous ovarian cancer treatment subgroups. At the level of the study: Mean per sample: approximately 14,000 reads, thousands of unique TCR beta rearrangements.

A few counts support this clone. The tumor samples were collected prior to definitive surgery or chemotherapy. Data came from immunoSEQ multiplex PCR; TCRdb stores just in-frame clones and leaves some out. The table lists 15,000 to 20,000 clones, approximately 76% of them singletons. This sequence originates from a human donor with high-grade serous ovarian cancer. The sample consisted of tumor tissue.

In DNA form, the CDR3 reads TGTGCCAGCAGCCTGGGCGGCTACAACACTGAAGCTTTCTTT. It translates to CASSLGGYNTEAFF. The chain carries TRBV5-6 and TRBJ1-1, with unresolved D. Trimming left V 4 bases short and J 2 bases short, with 12 bases between. Germline V lookup: CDR1 SGHDT, CDR2 YYEEEE. The CDR3 totals 14 residues.